This T cell receptor (beta chain) was sequenced for a study of T cell responses to AZD1222 COVID-19 vaccine. The CDR3 covers 14 residues. V lost 8 bases, J lost 8 bases, and 21 bases lay in between. The germline V gene encodes CDR1 LNHDA and CDR2 SQIVND (reference sequence). Assay used: immunoSEQ multiplex PCR; TCRdb lists only in-frame clones, some missing. This sample has 150,000 to 200,000 clones, with 85% to 95% found just once. This clonotype was obtained from an adult in good health. The sequencing used peripheral blood, collected on day 0 of AZD1222 vaccination. The V call is TRBV19, the J call TRBJ1-1, with D perhaps matching TRBD1 (6 bases). The chain's CDR3 is CASQGRGVGFEAFF. In DNA, the CDR3 is TGTGCCAGTCAGGGCAGGGGAGTCGGTTTCGAAGCTTTCTTT.